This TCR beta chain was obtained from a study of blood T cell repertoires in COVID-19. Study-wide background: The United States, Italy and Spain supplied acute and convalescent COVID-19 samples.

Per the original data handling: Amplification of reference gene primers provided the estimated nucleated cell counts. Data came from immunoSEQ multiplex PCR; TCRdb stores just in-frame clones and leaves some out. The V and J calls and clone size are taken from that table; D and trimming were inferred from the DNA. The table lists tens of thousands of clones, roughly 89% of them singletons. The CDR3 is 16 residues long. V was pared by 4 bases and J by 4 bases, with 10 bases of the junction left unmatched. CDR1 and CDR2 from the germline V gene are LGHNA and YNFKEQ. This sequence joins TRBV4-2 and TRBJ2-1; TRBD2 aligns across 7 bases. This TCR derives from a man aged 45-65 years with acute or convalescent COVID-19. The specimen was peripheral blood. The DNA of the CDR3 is TGTGCCAGCAGCCGCTGGGCAAGCGGGGCTTACAATGAGCAGTTCTTC. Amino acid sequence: CASSRWASGAYNEQFF.